Each of the 27 T cell receptor beta chains below was sequenced from the same sample in a study of human T cells and chemical hapten exposure. The time point here: patch test 2, 6 weeks after DPC sensitization. Treatment given: therapeutic diphenylcyclopropenone sensitization with weekly scalp DPC. One entry per CDR3 protein, called by TCRdb with MiXCR from the RACE reads. The sample includes more than 90,000 distinct CDR3 sequences, roughly 11% seen only once; the top ten take 2.5% to 4%. Source: whole blood, taken in connection with sensitization to the hapten diphenylcyclopropenone (DPC). These receptors came from a woman aged 40 to 50 with alopecia areata. Some clones in this sample may be carry-over from other donors' samples.

This clonotype was detected ten times or more. The chain is built from TRBV28 and TRBJ2-7, with D maybe TRBD1 (5 bases). Germline values: CDR1 MDHEN, CDR2 SYDVKM. Trimming took off 7 bases at V and 3 bases at J, with 13 bases between the two ends. The CDR3 is 13 residues long. CDR3 DNA: TGTGCCAGCAAACCAGGGCTGGACTACGAGCAGTACTTC. Translating gives CASKPGLDYEQYF.

The genes are TRBV6-5 and TRBJ1-2, with 8 bases lining up with TRBD1. The length of the CDR3 is 15 residues. V was clipped by 4 bases and J by 0 bases; unmatched bases: 4. Germline values: CDR1 MNHEY, CDR2 SVGAGI. The CDR3 coding sequence is TGTGCCAGCAGTTCCGACAGGGGCCCTAACTATGGCTACACCTTC. As protein: CASSSDRGPNYGYTF.

This clonotype was seen more than once but under ten times. Here the CDR3 reads CATAMAAGSYNEQFF. CDR3 nucleotide sequence: TGTGCCACCGCTATGGCAGCGGGCTCCTACAATGAGCAGTTCTTC. The chain combines TRBV24-1 with TRBJ2-1; weak D call: TRBD2 (6 bases). The germline V and J ends were trimmed by 9 bases and 0 bases, with 14 bases remaining between them. Germline V lookup: CDR1 KGHDR, CDR2 SFDVKD. The CDR3 sequence is 15 residues long.

The genes are TRBV4-2 and TRBJ1-6; D is unclear. The CDR3 has 14 amino acids. Germline V CDR1 and CDR2: LGHNA, YNFKEQ. Between the trimmed V and J ends, which lost 0 bases and 8 bases, there was a span of 8 bases. The DNA for the CDR3 is TGTGCCAGCAGCCAAGATCCGTCCCATTCACCCCTCCACTTT. This translates into CASSQDPSHSPLHF.

This clonotype was found many times. CDR3 protein: CASSPGGEYEQYF. CDR3 nucleotide sequence: TGTGCCAGCAGCCCGGGGGGGGAGTACGAGCAGTACTTC. The V call is TRBV7-2, the J call TRBJ2-7, with 8 bases that match TRBD2. J lost 4 bases, V lost 5 bases, and 4 bases had no gene match. This CDR3 spans 13 amino acids. CDR1 is SGHTA and CDR2 is FQGNSA in the germline V gene.

CDR3 sequence (DNA): TGCAGCGTCCTAGACAGGGCCAGCTCTGGAAACACCATATATTTT. Translation: CSVLDRASSGNTIYF. V gene TRBV29-1 combines with J gene TRBJ1-3; 7 nucleotides align to TRBD1. Losses at the gene ends were 6 bases for V and 0 bases for J; bases not matched to a gene: 8. CDR1 and CDR2 (germline): SQVTM, ANQGSEA. The CDR3 length is 15 residues.

This clonotype has ten or more counts. The gene calls are TRBV20-1 and TRBJ1-1, with D possibly TRBD1 on 5 matching bases. Deletions cut 2 bases from V and 11 bases from J, with 21 bases between. The length of the CDR3 is 14 residues. The germline V gene encodes CDR1 DFQATT and CDR2 SNEGSKA (reference sequence). The CDR3 bases are TGCAGTGCTAGACCCCAGGGCTGGGAGACGATGGCTTTCTTT. Protein: CSARPQGWETMAFF.

Many counts were recorded for this clonotype. This sequence joins TRBV28 and TRBJ2-7; D tentatively reads TRBD1 or TRBD2 (6 bases each). The germline V gene has CDR1 MDHEN and CDR2 SYDVKM. The CDR3 loop spans 14 amino acids. With 3 bases removed from V and 3 bases from J, the gap between germline ends came to 12 bases. As DNA, the CDR3 is TGTGCCAGCAGTTTTCCTGGAGGGGGCTACGAGCAGTACTTC. Protein product: CASSFPGGGYEQYF.

This clonotype was observed at least ten times. This chain joins TRBV14 and TRBJ1-1; D gene unclear. The CDR3 has 15 residues. The germline V gene encodes CDR1 SGHDN and CDR2 FVKESK. V gave up 0 bases and J gave up 1 base, with 9 bases separating them. CDR3 in DNA: TGTGCCAGCAGCCAAGATCTCCGGCAGAACACTGAAGCTTTCTTT. Protein: CASSQDLRQNTEAFF.

The chain employs TRBV7-2 and TRBJ2-7; D not certain. This CDR3 spans 13 amino acids. Trimming cost V 5 bases and J 0 bases, with 8 bases left between them. Germline lookup yields CDR1 SGHTA and CDR2 FQGNSA. CDR3 sequence reads: CASSPDGSYEQYF. CDR3 nucleotides: TGTGCCAGCAGCCCGGACGGCTCCTACGAGCAGTACTTC. Combining the CDR3 with reference TRBV7-2 and TRBJ2-7 gives the whole variable domain GAGVSQSPSNKVTEKGKDVELRCDPISGHTALYWYRQSLGQGLEFLIYFQGNSAPDKSGLPSDRFSAERTGGSVSTLTIQRTQQEDSAVYLCASSPDGSYEQYFGPGTRLTVT.

This clonotype was observed a handful of times. CDR3 DNA: TGTGCCATCAGTGATGGGACTAGCGGCATAGGCACAGATACGCAGTATTTT. Translated: CAISDGTSGIGTDTQYF. The chain has TRBV10-3 and TRBJ2-3; 11 nucleotides line up with TRBD2. The trim removed 3 bases at V and 1 base at J, leaving 6 bases unmatched. CDR3 length: 17 amino acids. CDR1 ENHRY and CDR2 SYGVKD come from the germline V gene.

Ten or more counts support this clonotype. This chain links TRBV24-1 with TRBJ1-4; TRBD1 matches 8 bases. Germline-derived CDR1 and CDR2 are KGHDR and SFDVKD. Unmatched junction bases numbered 3, after V lost 4 bases and J lost 3 bases. The CDR3 sequence is 15 residues long. The DNA for the CDR3 is TGTGCCACCAGTGACACAGGGGGACCTAATGAAAAACTGTTTTTT. This encodes CATSDTGGPNEKLFF.

This clonotype was recorded at least ten times. V and J are TRBV6-2 or TRBV6-3 and TRBJ2-1; 14 positions match TRBD2. CDR1 and CDR2 (germline): MNHEY, SVGEGT. There are 17 residues in the CDR3. After removal of 2 bases from V and 6 bases from J, the junction contained 6 bases not matched to a gene. The CDR3 sequence is CASSYGGGLAGVNEQFF. CDR3 bases: TGTGCCAGCAGTTACGGGGGGGGACTAGCGGGAGTCAATGAGCAGTTCTTC.

The V gene is TRBV5-4, the J gene TRBJ2-4, with D unresolved. V was cut by 2 bases and J by 0 bases, with 3 bases left in between. Germline V lookup: CDR1 SGHNT, CDR2 YYREEE (reference sequence). CDR3 length: 13 amino acids. The CDR3 spells CASSLIAKNIQYF. The CDR3, as DNA: TGTGCCAGCAGCTTAATAGCCAAAAACATTCAGTACTTC.

This clonotype has just a few counts. The chain combines TRBV2 with TRBJ1-6, with D perhaps matching TRBD1 (5 bases). Deletions cut 8 bases from V and 4 bases from J, with 15 bases between. The CDR3 spans 15 residues. The germline V gene has CDR1 SNHLY and CDR2 FYNNEI. CDR3 sequence reads: CASCRGTGYNSPLHF. Here the CDR3 DNA reads TGTGCCAGCTGCCGGGGGACCGGGTATAATTCACCCCTCCACTTT.

The chain joins TRBV12-3 or TRBV12-4 to TRBJ1-5; D might be TRBD1 (5 bases). The CDR3 extends over 13 amino acids. V dropped 5 bases and J dropped 6 bases, with 11 bases sitting between them. This CDR3 reads CASSDQGVQPQHF. Written as DNA, the CDR3 is TGTGCCAGCAGTGATCAGGGTGTTCAGCCCCAGCATTTT.

Concerning this clonotype itself: A clone one base away is much larger, so this may be a read error. The rearrangement uses TRBV20-1 and TRBJ2-7; TRBD1 agrees at 10 bases. The V gene's germline CDR1 is DFQATT and CDR2 SNEGSKA (reference sequence). CDR3 size: 13 residues. The CDR3 bases are TGCAGCGTGACCGGGACAGGGGTCTACAAGCAGTACTTC. This codes for CSVTGTGVYKQYF.

The chain combines TRBV6-6 with TRBJ2-3; no definite D call. Trimming took off 7 bases at V and 4 bases at J, with 15 bases between the two ends. Germline CDR1 reads MNHNY; CDR2 reads SVGAGI (reference sequence). CDR3 length: 14 amino acids. CDR3 sequence (DNA): TGTGCCAGCACCGGCATTAAGGGCGCAGATACGCAGTATTTT. This gives the protein CASTGIKGADTQYF.

This clonotype was observed a few times. V gene TRBV7-2 combines with J gene TRBJ2-3; the D gene is possibly TRBD2 (6 bases). V dropped 1 base and J dropped 3 bases, with 11 bases sitting between them. CDR3 length equals 15 residues. Germline V gene sequence: CDR1 SGHTA, CDR2 FQGNSA. The CDR3, as DNA: TGTGCCAGCAGCTTAGAGGCGGGAAGAACAGATACGCAGTATTTT. Its translation: CASSLEAGRTDTQYF.

This clonotype was observed a few times. The rearrangement links TRBV20-1 to TRBJ1-5; 11 bases align to TRBD1. After removal of 3 bases from V and 9 bases from J, the junction contained 4 bases not matched to a gene. The germline V gene has CDR1 DFQATT and CDR2 SNEGSKA (reference sequence). This CDR3 has 13 amino acids. This CDR3 is CSARDRGLLPQHF. CDR3 in DNA: TGCAGTGCTAGGGACAGGGGGCTGTTGCCCCAGCATTTT.

This clonotype turned up a few times. V is TRBV12-3 or TRBV12-4 and J is TRBJ2-1; 9 nucleotides agree with TRBD1. The CDR3 totals 17 residues. J lost 7 bases, V lost 3 bases, and 13 bases had no gene match. The CDR3 sequence is CASSFGIGQGRMNEQFF. CDR3 nucleotides: TGTGCCAGCAGTTTCGGGATAGGACAGGGGCGGATGAATGAGCAGTTCTTC.

This chain uses TRBV7-2 with TRBJ2-7, with no clear D. In germline, CDR1 is SGHTA, CDR2 FQGNSA. The CDR3 is 13 residues long. Between the trimmed V and J ends, which lost 5 bases and 5 bases, there was a span of 13 bases. The CDR3 DNA is TGTGCCAGCAGCCCGTCCCGACGTAACGAGCAGTACTTC. Translated, it gives CASSPSRRNEQYF.

The V and J genes are TRBV29-1 and TRBJ1-1; D remains unclear. CDR1 and CDR2 from the germline V gene are SQVTM and ANQGSEA. The CDR3 has 12 amino acids. V was cut by 3 bases and J by 8 bases, with 13 bases left in between. The CDR3 spells CSVDGSAGEAFF. CDR3 in DNA: TGCAGCGTTGACGGCAGTGCGGGGGAAGCTTTCTTT.

This clonotype has ten or more counts. V is TRBV7-9 and J is TRBJ1-2; D uncertain. Germline V CDR1 and CDR2: SEHNR, FQNEAQ (reference sequence). The CDR3 length is 13 residues. V was shortened by 5 bases and J by 4 bases, with 11 bases between the two germline ends. The CDR3 sequence is CASSIQVSYGYTF. In DNA form, the CDR3 reads TGTGCCAGCAGCATACAAGTCTCCTATGGCTACACCTTC.

This clonotype showed up many times. The CDR3 DNA reads as TGTGCCAGCAGTTTCGGTGGTGGCTACACCTTC. It codes for CASSFGGGYTF. The J gene is TRBJ1-2, the V gene TRBV6-5; no reliable D call. From germline, CDR1 is MNHEY and CDR2 SVGAGI. V was trimmed by 4 bases and J by 7 bases, leaving 7 bases between them. The CDR3 runs 11 residues.

On this clonotype: This could be a read error, since a much larger clone is one nucleotide away. Because it lacks the conserved phenylalanine or tryptophan at the end, this CDR3 is likely a read error. This rearrangement joins TRBV9 to TRBJ2-3; no clear D. V lost 0 bases, J lost 5 bases, and 4 bases lay in between. The CDR3 loop spans 12 amino acids. The germline V gene encodes CDR1 SGDLS and CDR2 YYNGEE. Here the CDR3 DNA reads TGTGCCAGCAGCGTAGCATTAGATACGCAGTATTTG. Amino acids: CASSVALDTQYL.

The sample holds many counts of this clonotype. CDR3 nucleotide sequence: TGTGCCAGCAGCTTCTCTGCGGGAGGCCCCAATGAGCAGTTCTTC. It translates to CASSFSAGGPNEQFF. The genes are TRBV7-9 and TRBJ2-1, with TRBD2 identical over 8 bases. CDR1 is SEHNR and CDR2 is FQNEAQ in the germline V gene (reference sequence). The CDR3 contains 15 residues. With V trimmed by 3 bases and J by 6 bases, 7 bases remained unmatched.